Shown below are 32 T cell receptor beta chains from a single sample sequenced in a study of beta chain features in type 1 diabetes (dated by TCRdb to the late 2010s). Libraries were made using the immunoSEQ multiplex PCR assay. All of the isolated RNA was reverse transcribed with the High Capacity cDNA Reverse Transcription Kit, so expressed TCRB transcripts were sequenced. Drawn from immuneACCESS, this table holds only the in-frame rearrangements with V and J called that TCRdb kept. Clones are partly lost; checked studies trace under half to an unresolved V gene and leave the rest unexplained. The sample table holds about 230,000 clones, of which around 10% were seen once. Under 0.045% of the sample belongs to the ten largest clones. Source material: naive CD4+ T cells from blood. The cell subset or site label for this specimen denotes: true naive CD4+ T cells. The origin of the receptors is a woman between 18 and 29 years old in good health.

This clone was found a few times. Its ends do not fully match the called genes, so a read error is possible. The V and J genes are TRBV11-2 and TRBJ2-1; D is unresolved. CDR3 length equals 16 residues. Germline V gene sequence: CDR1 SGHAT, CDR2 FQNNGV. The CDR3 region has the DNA TGTGCCAGCAGTTTAGTCGTCACGGGCTCCTACAATGAGCAGTTCTTC. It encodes CASSLVVTGSYNEQFF.

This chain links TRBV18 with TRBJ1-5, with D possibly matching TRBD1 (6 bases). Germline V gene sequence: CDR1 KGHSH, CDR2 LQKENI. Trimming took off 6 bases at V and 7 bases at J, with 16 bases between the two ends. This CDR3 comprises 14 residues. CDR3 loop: CASSATGRDQPQHF. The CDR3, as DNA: TGTGCCAGCTCCGCTACAGGGAGGGACCAGCCCCAGCATTTT.

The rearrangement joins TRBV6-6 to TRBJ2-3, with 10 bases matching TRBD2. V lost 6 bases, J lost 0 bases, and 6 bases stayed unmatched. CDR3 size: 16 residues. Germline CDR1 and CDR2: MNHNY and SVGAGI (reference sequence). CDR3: CASRGSGGASTDTQYF. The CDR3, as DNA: TGTGCCAGCAGGGGAAGCGGGGGGGCTAGCACAGATACGCAGTATTTT.

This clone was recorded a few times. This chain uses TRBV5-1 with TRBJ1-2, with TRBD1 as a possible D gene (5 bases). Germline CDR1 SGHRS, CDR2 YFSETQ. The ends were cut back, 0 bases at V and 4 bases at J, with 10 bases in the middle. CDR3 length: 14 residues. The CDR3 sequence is CASSLARQSYGYTF. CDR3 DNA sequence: TGCGCCAGCAGCTTGGCCAGACAGTCCTATGGCTACACCTTC. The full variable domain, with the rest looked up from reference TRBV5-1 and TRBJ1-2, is KAGVTQTPRYLIKTRGQQVTLSCSPISGHRSVSWYQQTPGQGLQFLFEYFSETQRNKGNFPGRFSGRQFSNSRSEMNVSTLELGDSALYLCASSLARQSYGYTFGSGTRLTVV.

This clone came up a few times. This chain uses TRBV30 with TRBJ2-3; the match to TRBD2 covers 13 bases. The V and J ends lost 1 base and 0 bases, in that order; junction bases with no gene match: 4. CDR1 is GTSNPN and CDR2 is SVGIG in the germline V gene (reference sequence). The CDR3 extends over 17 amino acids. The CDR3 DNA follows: TGTGCCTGGAGTGCCGGACTAGCGGGGGTTAGCACAGATACGCAGTATTTT. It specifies CAWSAGLAGVSTDTQYF. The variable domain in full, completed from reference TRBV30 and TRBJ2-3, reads SQTIHQWPATLVQPVGSPLSLECTVEGTSNPNLYWYRQAAGRGLQLLFYSVGIGQISSEVPQNLSASRPQDRQFILSSKKLLLSDSGFYLCAWSAGLAGVSTDTQYFGPGTRLTVL.

CDR3: CASSYLGSQETQYF. The CDR3 DNA sequence: TGTGCCAGCAGTTATTTGGGGAGCCAAGAGACCCAGTACTTC. The chain has TRBV6-1 and TRBJ2-5, with D possibly TRBD2 on 5 matching bases. The germline gives CDR1 MNHNS, CDR2 SASEGT. This CDR3 comprises 14 residues. Trimming shortened V by 5 bases and J by 1 base, and 11 bases separated the two germline ends.

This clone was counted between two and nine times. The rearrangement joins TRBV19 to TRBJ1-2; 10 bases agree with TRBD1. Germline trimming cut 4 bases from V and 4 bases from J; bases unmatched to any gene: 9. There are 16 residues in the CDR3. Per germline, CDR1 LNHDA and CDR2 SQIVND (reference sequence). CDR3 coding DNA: TGTGCCAGTAGTACAGACGACAGGGGGCGAGGCTATGGCTACACCTTC. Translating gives CASSTDDRGRGYGYTF.

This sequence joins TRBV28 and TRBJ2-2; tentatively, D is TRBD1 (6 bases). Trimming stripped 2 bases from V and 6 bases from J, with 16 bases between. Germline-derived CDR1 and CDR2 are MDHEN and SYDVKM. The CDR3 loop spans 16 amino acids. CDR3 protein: CASSLIGQGKAGELFF. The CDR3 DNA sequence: TGTGCCAGCAGTTTAATCGGGCAGGGGAAGGCCGGGGAGCTGTTTTTT. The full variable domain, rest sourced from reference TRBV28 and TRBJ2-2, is DVKVTQSSRYLVKRTGEKVFLECVQDMDHENMFWYRQDPGLGLRLIYFSYDVKMKEKGDIPEGYSVSREKKERFSLILESASTNQTSMYLCASSLIGQGKAGELFFGEGSRLTVL.

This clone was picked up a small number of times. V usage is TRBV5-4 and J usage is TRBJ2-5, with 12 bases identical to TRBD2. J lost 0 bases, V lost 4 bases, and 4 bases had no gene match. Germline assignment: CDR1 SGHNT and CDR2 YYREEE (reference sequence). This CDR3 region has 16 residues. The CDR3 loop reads CASSLTSGGYQETQYF. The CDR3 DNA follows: TGTGCCAGCAGCCTCACTAGCGGGGGGTACCAAGAGACCCAGTACTTC.

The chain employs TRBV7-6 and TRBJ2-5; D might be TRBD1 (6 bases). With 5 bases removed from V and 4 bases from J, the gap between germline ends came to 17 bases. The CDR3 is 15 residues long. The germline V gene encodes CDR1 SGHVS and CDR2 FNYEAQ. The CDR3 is CASSRDILTPETQYF. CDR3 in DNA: TGTGCCAGCAGCCGGGACATATTAACCCCAGAGACCCAGTACTTC.

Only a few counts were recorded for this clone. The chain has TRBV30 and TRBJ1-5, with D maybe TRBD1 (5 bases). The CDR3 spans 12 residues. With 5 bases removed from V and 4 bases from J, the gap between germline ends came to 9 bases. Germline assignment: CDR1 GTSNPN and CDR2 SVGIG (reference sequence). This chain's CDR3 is CAWDRTNQPQHF. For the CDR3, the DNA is TGTGCCTGGGACAGAACGAATCAGCCCCAGCATTTT.

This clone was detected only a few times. The CDR3 DNA reads TGTGCCAGCGGGACAGGGCGCAATCAGCCCCAGCATTTT. This codes for CASGTGRNQPQHF. The rearrangement joins TRBV18 to TRBJ1-5; 9 positions agree with TRBD1. This CDR3 has 13 amino acids. The germline gives CDR1 KGHSH, CDR2 LQKENI. The V and J ends lost 8 bases and 2 bases, in that order; junction bases with no gene match: 1.

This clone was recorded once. DNA of the CDR3: TGTGCCTGGAGCGAACTAGTAGGGACAGGCGTCACTGAAGCTTTCTTT. It translates to CAWSELVGTGVTEAFF. The rearrangement uses TRBV30 and TRBJ1-1, with 8 nucleotides matching TRBD1. In germline, CDR1 is GTSNPN, CDR2 SVGIG (reference sequence). The ends lost 3 bases at V and 4 bases at J; junction bases unmatched: 13. The CDR3 length is 16 residues. Full variable domain (missing parts from reference TRBV30 and TRBJ1-1): SQTIHQWPATLVQPVGSPLSLECTVEGTSNPNLYWYRQAAGRGLQLLFYSVGIGQISSEVPQNLSASRPQDRQFILSSKKLLLSDSGFYLCAWSELVGTGVTEAFFGQGTRLTVV.

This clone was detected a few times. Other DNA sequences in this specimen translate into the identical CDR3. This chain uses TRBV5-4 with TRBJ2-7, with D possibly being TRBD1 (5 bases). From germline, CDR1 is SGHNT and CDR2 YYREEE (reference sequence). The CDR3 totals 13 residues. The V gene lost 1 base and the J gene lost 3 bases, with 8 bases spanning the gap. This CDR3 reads CASSLQGSYEQYF. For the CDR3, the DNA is TGTGCCAGCAGCTTGCAGGGAAGCTACGAGCAGTACTTC.

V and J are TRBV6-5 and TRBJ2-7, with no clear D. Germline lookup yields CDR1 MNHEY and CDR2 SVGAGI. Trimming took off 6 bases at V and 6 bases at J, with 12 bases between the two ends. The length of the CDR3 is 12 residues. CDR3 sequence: CASSTFFLEQYF. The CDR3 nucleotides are TGTGCCAGCAGCACATTTTTCCTCGAGCAGTACTTC.

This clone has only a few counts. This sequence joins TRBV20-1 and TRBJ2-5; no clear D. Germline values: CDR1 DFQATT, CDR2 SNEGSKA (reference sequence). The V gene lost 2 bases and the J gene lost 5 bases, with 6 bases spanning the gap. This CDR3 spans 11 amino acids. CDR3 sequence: CSARIVETQYF. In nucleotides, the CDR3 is TGCAGTGCTAGAATAGTTGAGACCCAGTACTTC.

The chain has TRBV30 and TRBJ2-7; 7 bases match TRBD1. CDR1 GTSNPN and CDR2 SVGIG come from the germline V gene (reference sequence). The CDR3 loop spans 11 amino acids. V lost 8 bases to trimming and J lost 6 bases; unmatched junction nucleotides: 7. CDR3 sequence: CASSTGVEQYF. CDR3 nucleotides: TGTGCCAGTAGTACAGGGGTCGAGCAGTACTTC.

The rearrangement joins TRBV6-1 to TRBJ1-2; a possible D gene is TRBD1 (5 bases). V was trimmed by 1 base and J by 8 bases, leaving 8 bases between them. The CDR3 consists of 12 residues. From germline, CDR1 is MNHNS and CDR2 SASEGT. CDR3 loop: CASSEGRGGYTF. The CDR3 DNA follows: TGTGCCAGCAGTGAAGGGAGGGGCGGCTACACCTTC.

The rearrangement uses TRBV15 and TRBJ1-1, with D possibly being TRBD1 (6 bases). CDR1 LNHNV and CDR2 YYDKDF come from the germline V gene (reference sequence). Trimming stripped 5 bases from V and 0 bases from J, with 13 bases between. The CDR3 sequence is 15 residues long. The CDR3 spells CATSVGRGMNTEAFF. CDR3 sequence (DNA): TGTGCCACCAGCGTTGGGAGGGGGATGAACACTGAAGCTTTCTTT.

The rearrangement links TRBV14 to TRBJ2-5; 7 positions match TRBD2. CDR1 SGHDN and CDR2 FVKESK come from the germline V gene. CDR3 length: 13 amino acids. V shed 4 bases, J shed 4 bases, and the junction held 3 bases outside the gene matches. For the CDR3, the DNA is TGTGCCAGCAGCCTGCTAGCGGTAGAGACCCAGTACTTC. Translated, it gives CASSLLAVETQYF.

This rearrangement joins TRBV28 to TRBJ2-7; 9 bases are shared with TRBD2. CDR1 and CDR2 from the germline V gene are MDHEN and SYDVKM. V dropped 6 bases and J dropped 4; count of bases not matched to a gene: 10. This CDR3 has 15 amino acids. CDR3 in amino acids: CASSGAGGPRYEQYF. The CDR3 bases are TGTGCCAGCAGCGGTGCGGGGGGGCCTAGGTACGAGCAGTACTTC.

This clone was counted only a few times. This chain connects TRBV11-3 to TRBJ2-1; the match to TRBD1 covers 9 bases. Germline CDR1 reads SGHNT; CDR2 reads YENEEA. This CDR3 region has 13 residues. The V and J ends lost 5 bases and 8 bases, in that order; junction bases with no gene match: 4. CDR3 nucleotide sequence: TGTGCCAGCAGCCCGGGACAGGGACATGAGCAGTTCTTC. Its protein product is CASSPGQGHEQFF. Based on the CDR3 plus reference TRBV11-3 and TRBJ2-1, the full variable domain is EAGVVQSPRYKIIEKKQPVAFWCNPISGHNTLYWYLQNLGQGPELLIRYENEEAVDDSQLPKDRFSAERLKGVDSTLKIQPAELGDSAVYLCASSPGQGHEQFFGPGTRLTVL.

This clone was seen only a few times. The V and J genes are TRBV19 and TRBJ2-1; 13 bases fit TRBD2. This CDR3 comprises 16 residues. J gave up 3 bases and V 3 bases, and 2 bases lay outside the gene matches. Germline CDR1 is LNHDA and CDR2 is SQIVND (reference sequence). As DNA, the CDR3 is TGTGCCAGTAGTATCGGACTAGCGGGGGTCTACAATGAGCAGTTCTTC. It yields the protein CASSIGLAGVYNEQFF.

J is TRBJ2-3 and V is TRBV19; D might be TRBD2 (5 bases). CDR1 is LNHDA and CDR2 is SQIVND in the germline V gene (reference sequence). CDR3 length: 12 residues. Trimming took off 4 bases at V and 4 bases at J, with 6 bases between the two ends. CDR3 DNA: TGTGCCAGTAGTAGGACTCCAGATACGCAGTATTTT. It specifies CASSRTPDTQYF.

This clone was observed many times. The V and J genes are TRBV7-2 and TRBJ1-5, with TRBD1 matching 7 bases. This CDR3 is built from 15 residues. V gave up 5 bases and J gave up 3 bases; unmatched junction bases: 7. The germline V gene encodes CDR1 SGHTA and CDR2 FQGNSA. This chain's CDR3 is CASSGQVGINQPQHF. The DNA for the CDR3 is TGTGCCAGCAGCGGACAGGTGGGAATCAATCAGCCCCAGCATTTT. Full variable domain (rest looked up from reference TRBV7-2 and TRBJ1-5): GAGVSQSPSNKVTEKGKDVELRCDPISGHTALYWYRQSLGQGLEFLIYFQGNSAPDKSGLPSDRFSAERTGGSVSTLTIQRTQQEDSAVYLCASSGQVGINQPQHFGDGTRLSIL.

CDR3: CASSPTTWGLYEQYF. The CDR3 nucleotides read TGTGCCAGCAGCCCTACGACATGGGGGCTCTACGAGCAGTACTTC. The rearrangement uses TRBV7-9 and TRBJ2-7; the D gene is possibly TRBD1 (6 bases). The germline V gene has CDR1 SEHNR and CDR2 FQNEAQ (reference sequence). The CDR3 sequence is 15 residues long. With 5 bases removed from V and 3 bases from J, the gap between germline ends came to 17 bases. Supplemented by reference TRBV7-9 and TRBJ2-7, the full variable domain reads DTGVSQNPRHKITKRGQNVTFRCDPISEHNRLYWYRQTLGQGPEFLTYFQNEAQLEKSRLLSDRFSAERPKGSFSTLEIQRTEQGDSAMYLCASSPTTWGLYEQYFGPGTRLTVT.

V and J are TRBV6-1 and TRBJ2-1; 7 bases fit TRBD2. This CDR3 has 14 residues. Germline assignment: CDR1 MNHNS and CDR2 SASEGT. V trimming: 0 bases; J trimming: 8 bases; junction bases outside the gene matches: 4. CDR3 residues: CASSEAGGRDEQFF. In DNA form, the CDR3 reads TGTGCCAGCAGTGAAGCGGGAGGGCGGGATGAGCAGTTCTTC.

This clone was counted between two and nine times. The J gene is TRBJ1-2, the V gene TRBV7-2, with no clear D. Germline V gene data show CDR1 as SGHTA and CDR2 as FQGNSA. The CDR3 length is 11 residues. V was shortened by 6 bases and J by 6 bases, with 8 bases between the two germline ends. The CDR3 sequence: CASRKRDGYTF. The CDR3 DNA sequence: TGTGCCAGCAGGAAGAGGGATGGCTACACCTTC.

As DNA, the CDR3 is TGTGCCAGCAGCTTGGCGGGCAATCAGCCCCAGCATTTT. Its protein product is CASSLAGNQPQHF. The genes are TRBV5-6 and TRBJ1-5; D gene ambiguous. The V gene's germline CDR1 is SGHDT and CDR2 YYEEEE. The CDR3 has 13 residues. V was cut by 0 bases and J by 2 bases, with 3 bases left in between. The whole variable domain, remainder taken from reference TRBV5-6 and TRBJ1-5, is DAGVTQSPTHLIKTRGQQVTLRCSPKSGHDTVSWYQQALGQGPQFIFQYYEEEERQRGNFPDRFSGHQFPNYSSELNVNALLLGDSALYLCASSLAGNQPQHFGDGTRLSIL.

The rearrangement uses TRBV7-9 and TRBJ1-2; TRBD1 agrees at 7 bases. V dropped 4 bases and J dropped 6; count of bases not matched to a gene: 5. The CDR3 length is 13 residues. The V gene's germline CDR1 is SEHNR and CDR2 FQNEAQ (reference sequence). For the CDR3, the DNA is TGTGCCAGCAGCTCCCAGGACAGGAATGGCTACACCTTC. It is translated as CASSSQDRNGYTF. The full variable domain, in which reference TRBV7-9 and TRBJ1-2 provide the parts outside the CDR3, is DTGVSQNPRHKITKRGQNVTFRCDPISEHNRLYWYRQTLGQGPEFLTYFQNEAQLEKSRLLSDRFSAERPKGSFSTLEIQRTEQGDSAMYLCASSSQDRNGYTFGSGTRLTVV.

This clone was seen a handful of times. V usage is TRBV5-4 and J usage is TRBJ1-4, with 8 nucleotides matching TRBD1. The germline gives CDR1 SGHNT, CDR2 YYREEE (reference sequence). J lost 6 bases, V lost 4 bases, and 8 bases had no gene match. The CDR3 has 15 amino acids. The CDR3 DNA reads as TGTGCCAGCAGCACAGGGGGACAGGTGGATGAAAAACTGTTTTTT. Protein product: CASSTGGQVDEKLFF.

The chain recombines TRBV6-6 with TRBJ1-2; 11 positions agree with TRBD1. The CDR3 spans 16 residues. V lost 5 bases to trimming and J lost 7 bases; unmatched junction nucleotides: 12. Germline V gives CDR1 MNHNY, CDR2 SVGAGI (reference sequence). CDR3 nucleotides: TGTGCCAGCAGTGTCAGCCAAGGACAGGGGGCGATTGGCTACACCTTC. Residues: CASSVSQGQGAIGYTF.